This T cell receptor beta chain came from a study of blood T cell repertoires in COVID-19. Study as a whole: Samples representing acute and convalescent COVID-19 were sourced from the United States, Italy and Spain.

The method was immunoSEQ multiplex PCR; TCRdb's version includes in-frame clones alone and lacks a portion of them. The data contain about 280,000 clones, around 90% of them singletons. Trimming shortened V by 4 bases and J by 5 bases, and 19 bases separated the two germline ends. The CDR3 is made up of 15 amino acids. From germline, CDR1 is SGHNT and CDR2 YYREEE (reference sequence). This chain uses TRBV5-4 with TRBJ2-7; TRBD1 is a possible D gene (6 bases). The TCR comes from a man aged 50-59 years with acute or convalescent COVID-19. The material sequenced was peripheral blood. In DNA form, the CDR3 reads TGTGCCAGCAGCCCCCGGGCTCAGGGGATACACGAGCAGTACTTC. It yields the protein CASSPRAQGIHEQYF. Using reference TRBV5-4 and TRBJ2-7 for the parts outside the CDR3, the full variable domain is ETGVTQSPTHLIKTRGQQVTLRCSSQSGHNTVSWYQQALGQGPQFIFQYYREEENGRGNFPPRFSGLQFPNYSSELNVNALELDDSALYLCASSPRAQGIHEQYFGPGTRLTVT.